This T cell receptor beta chain was identified in a study of T cells after yellow fever vaccination. As for this clonotype: What it recognizes is unknown.

Germline CDR1 and CDR2: LGHNA and YSLEER. This CDR3 comprises 16 residues. V was cut by 1 base and J by 3 bases, with 13 bases left in between. The study, taken as a whole, reports: Post-booster repertoires contained most primary-vaccination clones again (approximately 97% CD4, approximately 86% CD8). Compared with primary, the secondary response was weaker and peaked at day 5, not 15.

TCRdb fed the 5' RACE reads into MiXCR, producing one record per CDR3 protein. The sample lists roughly 500,000 distinct CDR3 sequences, 15% to 20% occurring once. The rearrangement uses TRBV4-3 and TRBJ2-4, with D tentatively TRBD2 (6 bases). The sample was PBMCs, taken 15 days after the yellow fever booster vaccination. This receptor was taken from a man in his thirties or forties who received the YFV17D yellow fever vaccine. The DNA for the CDR3 is TGCGCCAGCAGCCAAGTGGCGGAGGGTGTCAAAAACATTCAGTACTTC. Amino acids: CASSQVAEGVKNIQYF.